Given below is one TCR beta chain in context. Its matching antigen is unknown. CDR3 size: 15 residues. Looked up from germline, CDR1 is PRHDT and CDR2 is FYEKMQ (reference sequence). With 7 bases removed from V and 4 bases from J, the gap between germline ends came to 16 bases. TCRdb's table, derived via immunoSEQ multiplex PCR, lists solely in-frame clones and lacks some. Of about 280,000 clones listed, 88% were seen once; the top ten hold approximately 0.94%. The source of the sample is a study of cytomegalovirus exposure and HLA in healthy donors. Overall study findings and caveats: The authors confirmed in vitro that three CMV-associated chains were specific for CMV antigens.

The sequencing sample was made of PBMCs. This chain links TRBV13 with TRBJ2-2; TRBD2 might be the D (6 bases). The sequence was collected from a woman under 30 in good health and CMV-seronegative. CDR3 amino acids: CASNMGGKLTGELFF. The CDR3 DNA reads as TGTGCCAGCAACATGGGAGGAAAACTCACCGGGGAGCTGTTTTTT.